These T cell receptor beta chains were read from a single sample in a study of regulatory T cells in long-lasting Graves disease. TCRdb independently ran MiXCR on the multiplex PCR reads; one entry per CDR3 protein. The sample yields hundreds of thousands of distinct CDR3 sequences, less than 25% seen once. Material: peripheral blood mononuclear cells (PBMCs), obtained when the disease was refractory, from a patient treated with antithyroid drugs. Receptor source: a female donor with Graves disease. The CDR3 runs from the conserved cysteine through the conserved F or W. A D gene is named only where the DNA matches it firmly. Expanded clones are given a class, and other clones once, few, many or no size at all.

j_call clone_size d_call v_call cdr3_nt cdr3_aa
TRBJ2-3 . . TRBV11-2 TGTGCCAGCAGCTTCAAAACAGATACGCAGTATTTT CASSFKTDTQYF
TRBJ2-7 many . TRBV28 TGTGCCAGCAGGAACAGAGGACCGACCGAGCAGTACTTC CASRNRGPTEQYF
TRBJ1-4 once . TRBV20-1 TGCAGTGCCCACGGGCCACACTCTAATGAAAAACTGTTTTTT CSAHGPHSNEKLFF
TRBJ2-3 few . TRBV11-3 TGTGCCAGCAGCTTAGGGCAGGCCACAGATACGCAGTATTTT CASSLGQATDTQYF
TRBJ2-6 . . TRBV27 TGTGCCAGCAGTTTTCGTTACTCTGGGGCCAACGTCCTGACTTTC CASSFRYSGANVLTF
TRBJ2-7 few . TRBV20-1 TGCAGTGCTACGGACTTAGGAAGCTATGGGTACGAGCAGTACTTC CSATDLGSYGYEQYF
TRBJ2-7 many . TRBV28 TGTGCCAGCAGTTCCTACTGGTCGCTCGAGCAGTACTTC CASSSYWSLEQYF
TRBJ2-7 . TRBD1 TRBV4-2 TGTGCCAGCAGCCAACAGACAGGGTTCGGCGGCCTCCGCGAGCAGTACTTC CASSQQTGFGGLREQYF
TRBJ2-2 few TRBD1 TRBV27 TGTGCGGTGAAAGGACAGGGGGTTTTGGCCGGGGAGCTGTTTTTT CAVKGQGVLAGELFF
TRBJ2-1 . TRBD2 TRBV28 TGTGCCAGCAGGGGGACTAGCGGGCATAATGAGCAGTTCTTC CASRGTSGHNEQFF
TRBJ1-1 . TRBD1 TRBV7-2 TGTGCCAGCAGTTTGGACAGGGGTGCGGGGGGGGACACTGAAGCTTTCTTT CASSLDRGAGGDTEAFF
TRBJ2-2 few TRBD1 TRBV7-9 TGTGCCAGCAGCCCCCCGGGACAGGGTCCCTACACCGGGGAGCTGTTTTTT CASSPPGQGPYTGELFF
TRBJ1-6 . TRBD1 TRBV20-1 TGCAGTGCTAGACCGGGGACAGACAATTCACCCCTCCACTTT CSARPGTDNSPLHF
TRBJ2-2 . . TRBV12-3/TRBV12-4 TGTGCCAGCAGCGGAACCGGGCCTCCCAGAGCCGGGGAGCTGTTTTTT CASSGTGPPRAGELFF
TRBJ2-7 few TRBD1 TRBV27 TGTGCCAGCAGTTTAAGACAGGGGGACGTGTACGAGCAGTACTTC CASSLRQGDVYEQYF
TRBJ2-4 few . TRBV19 TGTGCCAGTAGCCTGAGGGGGGTGGAAGTCATAGCCAAAAACATTCAGTACTTC CASSLRGVEVIAKNIQYF
TRBJ1-1 few . TRBV2 TGTGCCAGCAGCGCTAAATTCGTGAACACTGAAGCTTTCTTT CASSAKFVNTEAFF
TRBJ1-6 . TRBD1 TRBV6-1 TGTGCCAGCAAGCGACAGGGCCTCCTGAGCTCCTATGATTCACCCCTCCACTTT CASKRQGLLSSYDSPLHF
TRBJ1-5 . . TRBV6-1 TGTGCCAGCAGACAAACAGGGAGCAATCAGCCCCAGCATTTT CASRQTGSNQPQHF
TRBJ2-3 once TRBD2 TRBV19 TGTGCCAGTAGTACTAGGACTAGCGGGGGCACAGATACGCAGTATTTT CASSTRTSGGTDTQYF
TRBJ2-5 few . TRBV29-1 TGCAGCGTTTTCCTGACCTTTCGGGCCGAGTACTTC CSVFLTFRAEYF
TRBJ2-5 many . TRBV6-1 TGTGCCAGCAGCCCTCTAGCGTACCAAGGGGAGACCCAGTACTTC CASSPLAYQGETQYF
TRBJ2-1 . . TRBV30 TGTGCCTGGAGTGTATGGGGGCTAGAGTTTTACAATGAGCAGTTCTTC CAWSVWGLEFYNEQFF
TRBJ2-4 few . TRBV7-9 TGTGCCAGCAGCTTAGCCGACCGGGTGGCCAAAAACATTCAGTACTTC CASSLADRVAKNIQYF
TRBJ2-5 many TRBD1 TRBV9 TGTGCCAGCAGCGTACGGGACAGGGCCCAAGAGACCCAGTACTTC CASSVRDRAQETQYF
TRBJ2-7 . TRBD2 TRBV19 TGTGCCAGTAGTCGGCTAGCGGGAGACGCGCAGTACTTC CASSRLAGDAQYF
TRBJ1-2 many TRBD1 TRBV6-1 TGTGCCAGCAACTCCGGGACAGGGGGAAGATCCTATGGCTACACCTTC CASNSGTGGRSYGYTF
TRBJ2-2 few TRBD2 TRBV19 TGTGCCAGTAGTACGGGCGGGAGTCGCACCGGGGAGCTGTTTTTT CASSTGGSRTGELFF
TRBJ2-3 . TRBD2 TRBV7-2 TGTGCCAGCAGCCCCCGAGTAGCGGGAGGGCTCGGCACAGATACGCAGTATTTT CASSPRVAGGLGTDTQYF
TRBJ1-4 . . TRBV4-2 TGTGCCAGCAGCCAAGCTACACACGGAAAGGGAACTAATGAAAAACTGTTTTTT CASSQATHGKGTNEKLFF